The subject of this entry is one T cell receptor (beta chain). This sample was included in a study of blood T cell repertoires in COVID-19. Study as a whole: Whether acute or convalescent, the COVID-19 samples came from the United States, Italy and Spain. Nucleic acid was either cDNA or gDNA, and it came from T cells, B-cell-depleted T cells, or PBMCs.

In germline, CDR1 is SGHDT, CDR2 YYEEEE. The V end was cut by 0 bases, the J end by 1 base, with 4 bases between. This CDR3 spans 13 amino acids. TCRdb's copy holds only in-frame clones and misses some; the assay was immunoSEQ multiplex PCR. Here the sample spans 95,000 to 150,000 clones, 86% being singletons. This clonotype originated in a man aged 40-49 years with acute or convalescent COVID-19. Sequenced material: peripheral blood. The J gene is TRBJ1-1, the V gene TRBV5-6; D not certain. CDR3: CASSLAGNTEAFF. The CDR3 region has the DNA TGTGCCAGCAGCTTGGCCGGGAACACTGAAGCTTTCTTT. The complete variable domain, with remaining parts taken from reference TRBV5-6 and TRBJ1-1, reads DAGVTQSPTHLIKTRGQQVTLRCSPKSGHDTVSWYQQALGQGPQFIFQYYEEEERQRGNFPDRFSGHQFPNYSSELNVNALLLGDSALYLCASSLAGNTEAFFGQGTRLTVV.